This T cell receptor beta chain was profiled in a study of blood T cell repertoires in COVID-19 (dated by TCRdb to 2020 to 2021). Describing the broader study: The collaborator samples originated in the United States, Italy and Spain and spanned the acute and convalescent phases of COVID-19. The material from the prospective study consisted of cDNA or gDNA derived from T cells, B-cell-depleted T cells, or PBMCs. Deeply sampled blood TCRbeta repertoires from subjects exposed to, actively infected with, or recovered from COVID-19 were included in the dataset. The repertoires were released in a freely available public database intended as a resource for research on the immune response to SARS-CoV-2. The samples were drawn from two sources: the first 160 participants of the ongoing ImmuneRACE study, and 1,254 subjects contributed by 6 global collaborators. Sample metadata almost always included a de-identified subject ID, COVID-19 status, age in years and sex. Where available, HLA class I and class II types were taken from metadata supplied by the sample provider and were not determined by assay-based typing.

Overall study results and their limits: How much clinical and demographic metadata was included differed by source and by participant, and the metadata was provided uncurated.

Whole blood was collected in K2EDTA tubes by collaborating institutions according to the institutions' own protocols. For TCRbeta analysis, collaborator samples were shipped as frozen whole blood, as isolated PBMCs, or as DNA extracted from either sample type. Note on this clone: Its antigen is currently not known. The record has no base qualities; no much larger clone is one base away.

V and J lose 5 bases and 6 bases, and a span of 10 bases separates them. Including cysteine and phenylalanine, the CDR3 has 13 amino acids. This entry keeps only the CDR3 DNA: 39 bases, framed from base 1. In the germline V gene, CDR1 corresponds to KGHDR and CDR2 to SFDVKD. TCRbeta CDR3 regions were amplified from genomic DNA by means of the immunoSEQ Assay, a bias-controlled multiplex PCR. Concerning the study's data processing: Within the assay, amplification of reference gene primers was used to estimate how many nucleated cells each sample contained. To quantify the absolute abundance of each unique TCRbeta CDR3 rearrangement, sequence reads were collapsed and filtered. For each sample, productive Simpson clonality was calculated by taking the square root of Simpson's diversity index across productive rearrangements. TCRdb stores this immuneACCESS table with in-frame sequences only. Part of the clones is absent; in the studies checked, under half of the shortfall reflects unresolved V genes, and no reason is known for the rest. From that table come the V and J calls and clone size; the DNA was used to work out D and trimming. Counted in this sample were approximately 380,000 clones; around 85% of them appeared once. The top ten clones comprise 3.5% to 4% of the sample.

This TCR came from a woman younger than 30 with acute or convalescent COVID-19. The sequence links TRBV24-1 to TRBJ1-5; the D segment cannot be called with confidence. Sequencing was performed on peripheral blood. CDR3 region: CATSGSVGQPQHF. DNA sequence: TGTGCCACCAGTGGATCGGTTGGTCAGCCCCAGCATTTT.